This T cell receptor (beta chain) was identified during a study of blood T cell repertoires in COVID-19 (dated by TCRdb to between 2020 and 2021). In the study overall: The collaborator samples originated in the United States, Italy and Spain and spanned the acute and convalescent phases of COVID-19. The material from the prospective study consisted of cDNA or gDNA derived from T cells, B-cell-depleted T cells, or PBMCs. Nearly every sample came with metadata listing a de-identified subject ID, COVID-19 status, age in years and sex. The repertoires were made available in a free public database intended to serve as a resource for research on the immune response to SARS-CoV-2. Deeply sampled blood TCRbeta repertoires from subjects exposed to, actively infected with, or recovered from COVID-19 were included in the dataset. Samples were obtained from the ongoing ImmuneRACE study (first 160 participants) and from about 1,300 subjects provided by 6 global collaborators. HLA class I and class II types, where available, came from metadata supplied by the sample provider rather than from assay-based typing. What the study reported, not specific to this receptor: The quantity of clinical and demographic metadata differed by source and by participant and was supplied without curation.

With regard to this clone: There is no known antigen for this receptor. Within one base of it there is no much larger clone, and no base qualities were kept.

In Seattle, one collaborating source enrolled patients while the infection was active and tracked those patients longitudinally over the course of disease. Each collaborating institution followed its own protocols to collect whole blood in K2EDTA tubes. For TCRbeta analysis, collaborator samples were shipped as frozen whole blood, as isolated PBMCs, or as DNA extracted from either sample type. Relative to germline, V is 0 bases shorter and J is 10 bases shorter, with 19 bases between their ends. Counted from cysteine to phenylalanine, this CDR3 has 16 amino acids. Only CDR3 DNA remains: 48 bases, in frame from the first base. Via the germline V gene (reference sequence), CDR1 is SGHKS and CDR2 YYEKEE. The immunoSEQ Assay, a bias-controlled multiplex PCR, was used to amplify TCRbeta CDR3 regions from genomic DNA. The paper's data handling went like this. Within the assay, amplification of reference gene primers was used to estimate how many nucleated cells each sample contained. To quantify the absolute abundance of each unique TCRbeta CDR3 rearrangement, sequence reads were collapsed and filtered. For each sample, productive Simpson clonality was calculated as the square root of Simpson's diversity index over productive rearrangements. TCRdb's version of the immuneACCESS table is confined to in-frame rearrangements and falls short of the full clone set. An unresolved V gene accounts for under half of the shortfall where checked; the remainder is of unknown origin. V and J calls plus clone size are reproduced from that table; the DNA served to infer D and trimming. Present in this sample are 200,000 to 250,000 clones, approximately 86% of which were seen just once. 10% to 13% of the sample rests with the top ten.

Sequenced: peripheral blood. This receptor was obtained from a woman in her 50s with COVID-19, enrolled during active disease. The chain uses TRBV5-5 and TRBJ1-4; perhaps TRBD1 is the D gene, with 5 bases matching. In nucleotides, the sequence is TGTGCCAGCAGCTTGGCCCCAGGGCCCTGGGGAGGAAAACTGTTTTTT. Its translation reads: CASSLAPGPWGGKLFF.